This T cell receptor (beta chain) was observed in a study of T cell repertoires in cytomegalovirus infection. TCRdb reanalysed the reads using MiXCR and keeps one entry per CDR3 protein. The repertoire holds about 160,000 distinct CDR3 sequences, with about a fifth as singletons. V lost 6 bases to trimming and J lost 4 bases; unmatched junction nucleotides: 12. The CDR3 contains 18 residues. CDR1 and CDR2 (germline): SGHAT, FQNNGV. This clonotype was observed at least ten times. Its cognate antigen is unknown. Specimen: CD8+ T cells from cultured PBMCs, collected from culture after CMV antigen stimulation. The V and J genes are TRBV11-2 and TRBJ2-6, with 10 bases matching TRBD1. The sequence was obtained from a human donor in good health (CMV status not recorded). Some clones in this sample may be carry-over from other donors' samples. CDR3 sequence (DNA): TGTGCCAGCAGGCCAGGGACAGGGGAAAGCTACGGGGCCAACGTCCTGACTTTC. Translated: CASRPGTGESYGANVLTF.